This TCR beta chain was documented in a study of cytomegalovirus exposure and HLA in healthy donors (dated by TCRdb to about 2017). For the study in its entirety: In an earlier analysis of roughly 590 of the donors, 276 Gb of sequence data and 100 million or so unique TCR beta sequences from about 190 million T cells were reported. Because of strong linkage in the cohort, roughly five DR-DQ haplotypes were treated as single units for association and clustering. Among roughly 370 genotyped donors of the cohort, an average of around 240,000 unique TCR beta nucleotide sequences were sequenced per donor, roughly 20% of them non-productive. Every repertoire in the discovery cohort had been generated on one and the same sequencing platform. HLA typing covered class I and class II loci at four-digit resolution. The study aimed to test whether cataloging public T cell receptors could reveal signatures of past pathogen exposure. Donor age, sex, ethnicity and CMV serostatus were collected together with the repertoire data. In a later analysis, previously published TCR beta repertoires from 666 donors were re-analyzed and high-resolution HLA genotyping was added so that TCR occurrence patterns could be studied. Rather than drawing on any new phenotypic data, the later analysis identified candidate immune exposures from TCR beta sequences and the way those sequences occurred across donors. A later genetic analysis used genome-wide SNP genotypes for 398 of the 666 donors, treating that subset as a discovery cohort. Of the 398 genotyped donors, roughly 85% fell in the genetic ancestry cluster associated with self-reported Caucasian donors. High-throughput TCR immunosequencing, statistical association of individual TCRs with disease status, and machine learning were combined to predict cytomegalovirus infection status. Typing coverage differed by locus: A, B, C, DRB1 and DQB1 were typed in about 620-630 donors, DQA1 in 500 to 550, DPA1 in some 600, and DPB1 in approximately 450. An earlier analysis of fewer than 700 of the donors applied high-throughput TCR beta sequencing to assess whether each TCR beta V gene segment acted as functional or pseudogenic. An early release that covered about 600 HLA-typed donors contained about 300 gigabases of sequencing data and approximately 85 million unique TCR sequences. Along with the approximately 600-subject first cohort, a separate validation cohort of around 110 different subjects was used. Using immunosequencing, the study profiled T cell repertoires from fewer than 850 subjects and related those repertoires to cytomegalovirus serostatus. General study outcomes and caveats: A later genetic analysis associated a missense DCLRE1C variant with V-gene and J-gene trimming of TCR beta chains, and an independent cohort replicated the association. A further reported finding was that TCR beta sequences accurately predicted the HLA-A and HLA-B alleles for most subjects in the first cohort. The study gave a list of 150 to 200 TCR beta chains associated with cytomegalovirus. The classifier was reported to diagnose cytomegalovirus status with high specificity and sensitivity in both the original and validation cohorts. In a later analysis, several top co-occurrence clusters were reported to appear linked to parvovirus B19, influenza, CMV and Epstein-Barr virus. In vitro tests confirmed that a few of the cytomegalovirus-associated TCR beta chains recognize cytomegalovirus antigens. At a false discovery rate of 0.05, a later analysis linked around 17,000 TCR beta sequences to specific HLA alleles. The only immune exposure information available for the cohort was CMV serostatus. Most TCR sequences were seen in very few donors, while some public TCRs were found in many individuals. Assigning TCR associations to individual alleles was difficult when HLA alleles, especially DR and DQ, strongly co-occurred. The cohort was sequenced for TCR beta chains only, and without alpha or paired-chain data the features that could be detected were limited. HLA typing was unavailable for some donors at each locus, so association tests used only the typed subset. A later analysis found that most CMV-associated TCR beta chains appeared HLA-restricted, with HLA associations seemingly driven largely by CMV exposure. A later genetic analysis reported fewer N-insertions in productive TCRs among donors in an Asian-associated ancestry cluster than the roughly 670-donor mean. Compared with equally common non-associated chains, HLA-associated TCR beta chains in a later analysis were more clonally expanded and had lower generation probabilities. The presence/absence analyses assumed that sequencing depth was roughly uniform across donors, and that assumption may not be true. Some IMGT-functional V segments, including TRBV6-2 and TRBV6-3, could not be told apart with the 87-base-pair reads, so those segments were excluded. Linkage disequilibrium might explain the correlated functional status among segregating V segments, but an unknown experimental factor could not be excluded. According to a later analysis, TCR association rates differed among HLA loci, with DRB1 alleles showing the most associated TCRs and HLA-C alleles showing the fewest. According to the authors, the approach could potentially be generalized to other disease states and immunological phenotypes. A cluster of highly shared sequence variants was judged likely to represent a technical artifact of the sequencing pipeline. Seventeen rarely observed V segments, including chromosome 9 orphons, were excluded from the earlier analysis of about 500 of the donors because counts were too low. In an earlier analysis of about 550 of the donors, most TCR beta V segments were observed in productive rearrangements about 90% or about 30% of the time, broadly matching IMGT annotations.

In the case of this clone: Its cognate antigen has yet to be identified. Per-base quality was not reported, and no clone a single base away is much larger than it.

The germline V gene gives CDR1 as WSHSY and CDR2 as SAAADI. From the cysteine up to the phenylalanine, the CDR3 has a length of 14 residues. Kept here is only the CDR3 DNA, which spans 42 bases and is read in frame from base 1. V was cut back by 8 bases and J by 3 bases, leaving a gap of 17 bases between them. The cohort was made up of 666 healthy bone marrow donors. All cohort members were sampled while nominally healthy, although unrecorded immune exposures were likely present. The donor tested CMV seropositive and was one of the 289 seropositive cohort members. A peripheral blood sample was collected from each donor, and TCR beta sequencing was performed on peripheral blood mononuclear cells. The Qiagen DNeasy Blood Extraction Kit was used to extract genomic DNA from the blood cell samples. Library method: the immunoSEQ multiplex PCR assay. For the multiplex PCR, a mixture combining 60 forward primers for TCR Vbeta segments and 13 reverse primers for TCR Jbeta segments was used. A multiplex PCR assay on genomic DNA amplified the CDR3 region of rearranged TCR beta genes. Amplified TCR beta libraries were sequenced as 87-base-pair reads on the Illumina HiSeq System. On the study's bioinformatics: In a later analysis, approximately 74 million unique TCR beta chains were counted across the roughly 670 repertoires, and roughly 11 million of these chains were shared by at least two donors. A nearest-neighbor algorithm error-corrected the raw reads and collapsed the reads into unique sequences, merging closely related sequences to remove PCR and sequencing errors. Alignment of CDR3 sequences to IMGT reference sequences was used to assign V, D and J gene segments. Each retained sequence needed at least a six-nucleotide match to both a V gene segment and a J gene segment. Rearrangements were classified as productive when the CDR3 lacked stop codons and remained in frame with V and J, and all other rearrangements were classified as non-productive. CDR3 was defined by IMGT convention, running from the second conserved V-encoded cysteine to the conserved J-encoded phenylalanine. In an earlier analysis of some 550 of the donors, sequences lacking an unambiguous match to a single V gene segment were excluded. In an earlier analysis of several hundred of the donors, a V segment was called functional when productive rearrangements were above 56.7%, and segregating when the standard deviation between donors exceeded 5%. A statistical classification framework was built for diagnosing cytomegalovirus status from the catalog of TCR beta chain sequences. In a later analysis, V and J genes were assigned by comparing TCR nucleotide sequences against IMGT/GENE-DB human TR gene sequences. A later analysis assigned CDR3 sequences and most-parsimonious VDJ recombination scenarios with the TCRdist pipeline. In a later analysis, every TCR beta chain was defined by the combination of its CDR3 amino acid sequence and its V-gene family, and reads without a unique V-gene family were dropped. As a way to deal with suspected cross-contamination and a sequencing artifact, a later analysis dropped approximately 590 nucleotide sequences that were highly shared and had low generation probability. In a later analysis, a clonal expansion index was calculated for each public chain from normalized within-repertoire ranks of inferred template counts. Generation probabilities in a later analysis came from a VDJ recombination model fitted to out-of-frame rearrangements, and those results were checked against IGoR. Hypergeometric tests were used in a later analysis to score TCR-TCR, TCR-HLA and TCR-CMV co-occurrence, with a repertoire-size bias correction applied to the TCR pairs. A later analysis estimated false discovery rates by permuting HLA or CMV assignments 20 times. A later analysis grouped co-occurring TCRs with DBSCAN, adding TCRdist sequence similarity when clustering within HLA-allele-positive subsets. Repertoires with fewer than 30,000 or more than 120,000 public chains, plus five repertoires with anomalous nucleotide sharing, were excluded from co-occurrence clustering. TCRdb took this table from immuneACCESS and kept in-frame rearrangements with V and J called. Such tables lack part of the clones; where checked against another copy, unresolved V genes explain under half of the gap, and the rest is unexplained. V, J and clone size derive from that table, while D and trimming were established from the DNA sequence. For this sample the table gives 65,000 to 95,000 clones, of which 60% to 85% were detected only once. The biggest ten clones account for around 5.1% of the sample.

The sequence came from a male donor in good health and CMV-seropositive. Source material: PBMCs. The chain links TRBV10-2 with TRBJ2-7; TRBD2 might be the D gene, on 6 matching bases. The CDR3 region reads CASYGGRGNYEQYF. The sequenced DNA is TGCGCCAGCTACGGAGGGCGGGGAAACTACGAGCAGTACTTC.